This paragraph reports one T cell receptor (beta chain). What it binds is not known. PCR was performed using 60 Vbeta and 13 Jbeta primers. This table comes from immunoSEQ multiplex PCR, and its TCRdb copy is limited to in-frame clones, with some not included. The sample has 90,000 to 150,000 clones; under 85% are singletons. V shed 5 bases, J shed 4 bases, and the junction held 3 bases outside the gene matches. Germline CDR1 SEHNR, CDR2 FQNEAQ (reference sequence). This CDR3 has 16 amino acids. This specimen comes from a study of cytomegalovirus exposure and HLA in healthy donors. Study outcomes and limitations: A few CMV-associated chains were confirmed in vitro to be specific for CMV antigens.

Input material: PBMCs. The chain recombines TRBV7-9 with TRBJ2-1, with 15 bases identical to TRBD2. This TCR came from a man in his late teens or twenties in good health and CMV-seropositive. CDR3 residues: CASSPGTSGRYNEQFF. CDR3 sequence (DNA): TGTGCCAGCAGCCCCGGGACTAGCGGGAGGTACAATGAGCAGTTCTTC.